This T cell receptor beta chain was captured by sequencing in a study of T cell responses to AZD1222 COVID-19 vaccine. Study conclusions and caveats: At 160-218 and 743-854, vaccine-associated CD4 TCRs were dominant, and they spanned spike. Once two AZD1222 doses were given, Spike-specific TCR breadth and depth went up.

Between the trimmed V and J ends, which lost 5 bases and 9 bases, there was a span of 13 bases. In germline, CDR1 is MDHEN, CDR2 SYDVKM. The CDR3 runs to 12 residues. This clone was seen repeatedly, ten times or more. Its cognate antigen is unknown. Profiling relied on immunoSEQ multiplex PCR, and the TCRdb table lists in-frame clones only, not all of them. The profile shows 120,000 or so clones, around 83% of them singletons. The chain is built from TRBV28 and TRBJ1-2; no firm D call. The sequence derives from an adult who received the AZD1222 COVID-19 vaccine. The sequencing here drew on peripheral blood, taken 28 days after the second AZD1222 dose. The CDR3 coding sequence is TGTGCCAGCAGTCGGCTCACTCATAGCTACACCTTC. Protein: CASSRLTHSYTF.